This T cell receptor (beta chain) was recovered during a study of T cells in Graves' hyperthyroidism and ophthalmopathy. For the study at large: Peripheral blood was acquired at first diagnosis, ahead of any therapy whatsoever.

Germline V gives CDR1 LGHDT, CDR2 YNNKEL (reference sequence). CDR3 length: 18 residues. J gave up 9 bases and V 0 bases, and 14 bases lay outside the gene matches. Amplification yielded TCR beta CDR3 regions, with RNA transcripts as the source. The HTBI set primed first-round TCR CDR3 RT-PCR. TCRdb reprocessed the multiplex PCR reads with MiXCR, giving one entry per CDR3 protein. The repertoire holds under 350,000 distinct CDR3 sequences, about 21% seen once, with over 40% in the top ten. The genes are TRBV3-1 and TRBJ2-4, with TRBD1 matching 10 bases. The sample was blood. The origin of this receptor is a woman between 50 and 59 years old with Graves' hyperthyroidism. The CDR3 protein is CASSQDSTGGSKLGIQYF. The CDR3 nucleotides are TGTGCCAGCAGCCAAGATTCGACAGGGGGCAGTAAGTTGGGCATTCAGTACTTC.